The sequence of this T cell receptor (beta chain) was determined in a study of T cells in Graves' hyperthyroidism and ophthalmopathy. Study-level results: Blood samples included most of the expanded thyroid clonotypes exceeding 0.001.

With regard to this clonotype: What it binds is not known.

Not enrolled were patients with uncontrolled infection, other autoimmune disease, pregnancy or lactation. Approximately 9.3 ml of fresh peripheral blood supplied the PBMCs. RNA transcripts served as the template for amplifying TCR beta CDR3 regions. The HTBI primer set drove a first-round RT-PCR of the TCR CDR3. TCRdb called the multiplex PCR reads again in MiXCR, with one record for every CDR3 protein. The top ten hold roughly 35% of the sample, which has some 270,000 distinct CDR3 sequences, about 24% seen once. The sample was blood. The receptor was isolated from a woman in her forties with Graves' ophthalmopathy.

Here the CDR3 DNA reads TGTGCCAGTAGTACCGCAAACAACCATGGAAACACCATATATTTT. It codes for CASSTANNHGNTIYF. The rearrangement links TRBV19 to TRBJ1-3; D is ambiguous. V gave up 4 bases and J gave up 3 bases, with 13 bases separating them. The CDR3 is 15 amino acids. CDR1 is LNHDA, CDR2 SQIVND, per germline (reference sequence).